This T cell receptor beta chain was observed in a study of blood T cells in healthy people across ages. The CDR3 totals 16 residues. With 1 base removed from V and 0 bases from J, the gap between germline ends came to 13 bases. CDR1 SQVTM and CDR2 ANQGSEA come from the germline V gene. It was with a sample-barcoded 5' primer and a J-beta primer mix that a second PCR of roughly 7 to 12 cycles was run. TCRdb analysed the 5' RACE reads with MiXCR anew, one entry per CDR3 protein. The sample includes 250,000 to 300,000 distinct CDR3 sequences, 25% to 30% seen only once; the top ten take 29%. This clonotype was counted between two and nine times. Per sample, extraction of total RNA gave at least 5.5 micrograms in every case.

The chain uses TRBV29-1 and TRBJ2-1; D remains ambiguous. The material sequenced was blood. This receptor was identified in a woman in her 70s in good health. This chain's CDR3 is CSVEGAAADSYNEQFF. The CDR3 DNA reads TGCAGCGTTGAAGGGGCCGCAGCTGACTCCTACAATGAGCAGTTCTTC.